The 24 T cell receptor beta chains below were found in one sample sequenced in a study of memory CD8 T cells in hepatitis C reinfection. Time point defined: pre-reinfection, 55 to 20 weeks before reinfection detection. No in vitro expansion preceded TCR sequencing of the sorted cells. The assay was immunoSEQ multiplex PCR, and TCRdb's table has in-frame clones only and misses some. This table holds tens of thousands of clones, roughly 91% found once. Input material: naive CD8+ T cells sorted from blood. The source is a man between 18 and 29 years old with hepatitis C virus infection.

There are a few counts of this clone. DNA for the CDR3: TGTGCCAGCACCTTAGCGGGAGGTTCCTACAATGAGCAGTTCTTC. Its translation is CASTLAGGSYNEQFF. J is TRBJ2-1 and V is TRBV2, with 10 bases identical to TRBD2. V trimming: 7 bases; J trimming: 1 base; junction bases outside the gene matches: 4. The CDR3 length is 15 residues. The germline V gene has CDR1 SNHLY and CDR2 FYNNEI.

The rearrangement uses TRBV4-1 and TRBJ2-5; 14 bases map to TRBD2. Losses at the gene ends were 3 bases for V and 2 bases for J; bases not matched to a gene: 2. This CDR3 has 16 amino acids. Germline CDR1 MGHRA, CDR2 YSYEKL. The CDR3 protein is CASSQGLAGEQETQYF. The CDR3 DNA follows: TGCGCCAGCAGCCAGGGACTAGCGGGGGAACAAGAGACCCAGTACTTC.

DNA for the CDR3: TGTGCCAGCAGCTTGGCCTGGGGGGAGGGCCTGAATGAGCAGTTCTTC. This sequence encodes CASSLAWGEGLNEQFF. The chain links TRBV5-5 to TRBJ2-1, with TRBD2 matching 7 bases. CDR1 SGHKS and CDR2 YYEKEE come from the germline V gene (reference sequence). Losses at the gene ends were 0 bases for V and 7 bases for J; bases not matched to a gene: 10. This CDR3 is 16 amino acids long.

This clone showed up just once. This rearrangement joins TRBV7-8 to TRBJ2-5; a possible D gene is TRBD2 (6 bases). Germline-derived CDR1 and CDR2 are SGHVS and FQNEAQ. Trimming shortened V by 3 bases and J by 2 bases, and 19 bases separated the two germline ends. The CDR3 is 17 amino acids. The CDR3 protein is CASSLNRFLAPQETQYF. DNA for the CDR3: TGTGCCAGCAGCTTGAATCGATTCCTAGCGCCTCAAGAGACCCAGTACTTC.

The rearrangement joins TRBV9 to TRBJ2-3; 7 bases are a match to TRBD2. V shed 0 bases and J 6 bases; nucleotides not matched to a gene: 7. The germline gives CDR1 SGDLS, CDR2 YYNGEE. This CDR3 is 15 amino acids long. The CDR3 loop reads CASSVAGRVIDTQYF. DNA for the CDR3: TGTGCCAGCAGCGTAGCGGGGAGGGTTATTGATACGCAGTATTTT.

The chain's CDR3 is CASSQGLALYEQYF. Written as DNA, the CDR3 is TGTGCCAGCAGCCAGGGACTAGCCCTCTACGAGCAGTACTTC. The rearrangement uses TRBV5-4 and TRBJ2-7, with TRBD2 identical over 9 bases. The CDR3 runs to 14 residues. Germline V lookup: CDR1 SGHNT, CDR2 YYREEE (reference sequence). The J segment lost 3 bases and the V segment lost 4 bases, leaving 5 bases of the junction unmatched.

This chain uses TRBV5-4 with TRBJ1-3; no clear D gene. CDR3 length: 14 residues. V was shortened by 4 bases and J by 9 bases, with 17 bases between the two germline ends. From germline, CDR1 is SGHNT and CDR2 YYREEE (reference sequence). The CDR3 DNA is TGTGCCAGCAGCCTCTCCGGTTTGTCGAGCACCATATATTTT. Protein sequence: CASSLSGLSSTIYF. The full variable domain, its missing parts supplied by reference TRBV5-4 and TRBJ1-3, is ETGVTQSPTHLIKTRGQQVTLRCSSQSGHNTVSWYQQALGQGPQFIFQYYREEENGRGNFPPRFSGLQFPNYSSELNVNALELDDSALYLCASSLSGLSSTIYFGEGSWLTVV.

This clone was counted between two and nine times. The gene calls are TRBV27 and TRBJ1-5; D is perhaps TRBD1 (5 bases). CDR3 size: 14 residues. Germline V CDR1 and CDR2: MNHEY, SMNVEV (reference sequence). Trimming pared 5 bases from V and 7 bases from J, leaving 15 bases between. CDR3 bases: TGTGCCAGCAGTCTCGGGGGTGTTGGGCAGCCCCAGCATTTT. This encodes CASSLGGVGQPQHF.

V gene TRBV11-1 combines with J gene TRBJ2-7; 7 bases map to TRBD1. The CDR3 contains 15 residues. The J segment lost 0 bases and the V segment lost 5 bases, leaving 7 bases of the junction unmatched. CDR1 and CDR2 from the germline V gene are SGHAT and FQDESV (reference sequence). In nucleotides, the CDR3 is TGTGCCAGCAGCCCGGGACAGTCGAGCTCCTACGAGCAGTACTTC. Translated, it gives CASSPGQSSSYEQYF.

The chain recombines TRBV19 with TRBJ2-1, with D unclear. The CDR3 totals 13 residues. The V end lost 6 bases, the J end lost 7 bases, and 13 bases lay between the germline ends. Germline V gene lookup returns CDR1 LNHDA and CDR2 SQIVND (reference sequence). CDR3: CASRTFSRNEQFF. In DNA, the CDR3 is TGTGCCAGTAGGACCTTCTCGAGGAATGAGCAGTTCTTC.

The chain recombines TRBV19 with TRBJ1-1; 7 nucleotides align to TRBD1. CDR1 is LNHDA and CDR2 is SQIVND in the germline V gene (reference sequence). The V and J ends lost 7 bases and 3 bases, in that order; junction bases with no gene match: 8. The length of the CDR3 is 14 residues. The CDR3 bases are TGTGCCAGTACCCCGGGACAGTTGGACACTGAAGCTTTCTTT. This translates into CASTPGQLDTEAFF.

V is TRBV4-1 and J is TRBJ1-2; 8 positions agree with TRBD1. The germline V gene has CDR1 MGHRA and CDR2 YSYEKL. CDR3 length: 15 amino acids. V was pared by 1 base and J by 8 bases, with 9 bases of the junction left unmatched. This chain's CDR3 is CASSQGGQGAWGYTF. DNA of the CDR3: TGCGCCAGCAGCCAAGGTGGGCAGGGGGCTTGGGGCTACACCTTC.

V and J are TRBV7-2 and TRBJ2-5; 7 bases map to TRBD1. The ends lost 5 bases at V and 5 bases at J; junction bases unmatched: 14. Germline V gives CDR1 SGHTA, CDR2 FQGNSA. The CDR3 spans 16 residues. CDR3 loop: CASSPSRGTVTETQYF. The CDR3 region has the DNA TGTGCCAGCAGCCCCAGCAGGGGGACAGTAACCGAGACCCAGTACTTC. The whole variable domain, remainder taken from reference TRBV7-2 and TRBJ2-5, is GAGVSQSPSNKVTEKGKDVELRCDPISGHTALYWYRQSLGQGLEFLIYFQGNSAPDKSGLPSDRFSAERTGGSVSTLTIQRTQQEDSAVYLCASSPSRGTVTETQYFGPGTRLLVL.

The chain has TRBV5-1 and TRBJ2-3; D may be TRBD1 (7 bases). Germline CDR1 SGHRS, CDR2 YFSETQ. The CDR3 is 16 amino acids. Trimming shortened V by 1 base and J by 4 bases, and 16 bases separated the two germline ends. The CDR3 region is CASSLNRGGSPDTQYF. CDR3 coding DNA: TGCGCCAGCAGCTTGAACAGGGGAGGTAGCCCAGATACGCAGTATTTT.

This clone occurred a few times. The CDR3 is CSVTGEGAEAFF. The CDR3 coding sequence is TGCAGCGTGACAGGGGAGGGAGCTGAAGCTTTCTTT. The rearrangement joins TRBV29-1 to TRBJ1-1; 8 nucleotides agree with TRBD1. Germline-derived CDR1 and CDR2 are SQVTM and ANQGSEA. The J segment lost 6 bases and the V segment lost 6 bases, leaving 6 bases of the junction unmatched. The CDR3 length is 12 residues.

The chain has TRBV5-1 and TRBJ2-5; 8 nucleotides agree with TRBD1. CDR1 is SGHRS and CDR2 is YFSETQ in the germline V gene. V gave up 0 bases and J gave up 5 bases; unmatched junction bases: 3. There are 14 residues in the CDR3. CDR3 loop: CASSLGQGLETQYF. CDR3 in DNA: TGCGCCAGCAGCTTGGGACAGGGGTTGGAGACCCAGTACTTC.

This clone was counted a single time. The V and J genes are TRBV30 and TRBJ2-1; tentative D call: TRBD1 (6 bases). From germline, CDR1 is GTSNPN and CDR2 SVGIG (reference sequence). The V and J ends lost 7 bases and 0 bases respectively, with 13 bases between them. The CDR3 spans 14 residues. The CDR3 DNA follows: TGTGCCTCCAACAGGGAAATCTCCTACAATGAGCAGTTCTTC. Its protein product is CASNREISYNEQFF.

The chain employs TRBV19 and TRBJ2-7, with D possibly matching TRBD2 (6 bases). The CDR3 sequence is 15 residues long. V lost 3 bases to trimming and J lost 0 bases, with 12 bases between them. CDR1 is LNHDA and CDR2 is SQIVND in the germline V gene (reference sequence). CDR3 sequence reads: CASSMGSGPSYEQYF. As DNA, the CDR3 is TGTGCCAGTAGTATGGGTAGCGGACCCTCCTACGAGCAGTACTTC.

The chain joins TRBV19 to TRBJ2-1; 9 nucleotides match TRBD2. CDR3 length: 16 amino acids. The germline V gene encodes CDR1 LNHDA and CDR2 SQIVND (reference sequence). The V segment lost 3 bases and the J segment 0 bases; nucleotides outside the gene matches: 3. CDR3 loop: CASSIRSGGSYNEQFF. CDR3 coding DNA: TGTGCCAGTAGTATCCGTAGCGGGGGCTCCTACAATGAGCAGTTCTTC.

This chain joins TRBV6-1 and TRBJ1-1; D unclear. Germline-derived CDR1 and CDR2 are MNHNS and SASEGT. CDR3 length: 14 amino acids. V lost 7 bases to trimming and J lost 6 bases, with 18 bases between them. CDR3 in amino acids: CASIEPGWAPEAFF. The CDR3 coding sequence is TGTGCCAGCATAGAACCCGGTTGGGCTCCTGAAGCTTTCTTT.

The V and J genes are TRBV21-1 and TRBJ2-7; TRBD2, the D gene given by the table, was not confirmed from the DNA. TRBV21-1 is reported as a pseudogene. There are 12 residues in the CDR3. The CDR3, as DNA: TGTGCCAGCAGCACGGGGAGTTACGAGCAGTACGTC. Residues: CASSTGSYEQYV.

V is TRBV27 and J is TRBJ2-3, with D perhaps TRBD2 (6 bases). Germline lookup yields CDR1 MNHEY and CDR2 SMNVEV (reference sequence). V was pared by 5 bases and J by 5 bases, with 14 bases between. The CDR3 covers 14 residues. CDR3 protein: CASSPLPGGDTQYF. CDR3 nucleotide sequence: TGTGCCAGCAGTCCCCTCCCCGGGGGAGATACGCAGTATTTT.

V usage is TRBV28 and J usage is TRBJ2-5, with TRBD2 matching over 9 bases. The J segment lost 1 base and the V segment lost 6 bases, leaving 6 bases of the junction unmatched. CDR3 length: 15 amino acids. CDR1 MDHEN and CDR2 SYDVKM come from the germline V gene. The CDR3 sequence: CASRAGGDPQETQYF. The CDR3 DNA reads as TGTGCCAGCAGGGCGGGGGGGGATCCCCAAGAGACCCAGTACTTC. The full variable domain, in which reference TRBV28 and TRBJ2-5 provide the parts outside the CDR3, is DVKVTQSSRYLVKRTGEKVFLECVQDMDHENMFWYRQDPGLGLRLIYFSYDVKMKEKGDIPEGYSVSREKKERFSLILESASTNQTSMYLCASRAGGDPQETQYFGPGTRLLVL.

The chain links TRBV6-1 to TRBJ2-7, with 10 bases fitting TRBD2. V shed 2 bases and J 4 bases; nucleotides not matched to a gene: 2. The CDR3 covers 14 residues. Germline V lookup: CDR1 MNHNS, CDR2 SASEGT. The CDR3, as DNA: TGTGCCAGCAGTGAACTAGCGGGAGTTTACGAGCAGTACTTC. The encoded protein is CASSELAGVYEQYF.